These 2 T cell receptor beta chains came from one sample sequenced in a study of tumor-infiltrating lymphocytes in primary liver carcinoma (dated by TCRdb to 2017 to 2019). TCRdb shows the sequencer as Illumina HiSeq 2500. TCRbeta-specific cDNA was reverse-transcribed from 500 ng total RNA using a constant-region primer and ProtoScript II reverse transcriptase. Construction of the TCRbeta libraries relied on three nested rounds of multiplex PCR, following a slightly modified ARM-PCR procedure. Each of the first two PCR rounds ran for around 10 cycles using multiplex TRBV1-TRBV30 forward primers together with a Cbeta reverse primer. In TCRdb, the public reads were trimmed at Q25 with fastp and aligned with MiXCR, with productive beta chains retained. Rows are unified per CDR3 protein, each entry keeping the most common DNA and genes. This sample gives around 71,000 distinct CDR3 sequences in total; about 64% of them show up just once. The ten largest clones add up to roughly 13% of the sample.

Without any cell sorting, total RNA and DNA were co-extracted from approximately 20-30 mg of bulk tissue using the AllPrep DNA/RNA mini kit. Sample: liver tumor tissue from sampling region 4. The label giving this sample's cell subset or site can be read as: tumor region T4, right-lateral pole. The receptors were sampled from a woman between 55 and 75 years old with primary liver carcinoma and hepatitis B virus infection.

The table lists this clonotype with many counts. This rearrangement joins TRBV28 to TRBJ2-2; D assignment may be TRBD1 or TRBD2 (5 bases each). This CDR3 is 16 amino acids long. The germline V gene encodes CDR1 MDHEN and CDR2 SYDVKM. V shed 5 bases and J shed 2 bases, with 15 bases lying between them. This CDR3 is CASSVGTATNTGELFF. CDR3 nucleotide sequence: TGTGCCAGCAGTGTAGGGACGGCCACTAACACCGGGGAGCTGTTTTTT.

Note on this clonotype: It is unclear where the CDR3 begins or ends on the DNA, so no DNA is shown, and the CDR3 is as TCRdb lists it. The J gene is TRBJ2-1, the V gene TRBV9; the D call in the table, TRBD1, was not verified against the DNA. The germline gives CDR1 SGDLS, CDR2 YYNGEE. The CDR3 extends over 17 residues, inclusive of both ends. CDR3 amino acids: CASSVGVGSGGYNEQLF.